The 14 T cell receptor beta chains given below trace back to one sample, sequenced in a study of blood T cells in healthy people across ages. Then a second PCR, running about 6 to 12 cycles, was carried out with a sample-barcoded 5' primer and a J-beta primer mix. In TCRdb, the 5' RACE reads were re-called with MiXCR into one record per CDR3 protein. Counted here are about 730,000 distinct CDR3 sequences, roughly 43% occurring once; the ten biggest clones make up 20% to 25%. The sample consisted of blood. The origin of the receptors is a woman aged 60-75 years in good health.

This clonotype was counted only a few times. The rearrangement uses TRBV5-1 and TRBJ2-3; D perhaps matches TRBD2 (6 bases). The CDR3 contains 17 residues. Germline V lookup: CDR1 SGHRS, CDR2 YFSETQ. Trimming took 2 bases from V and 6 from J, leaving 22 bases between them. Here the CDR3 reads CASSLYGAGFAKDTQYF. DNA of the CDR3: TGCGCCAGCAGCTTATACGGCGCGGGGTTCGCAAAGGATACGCAGTATTTT.

Notes on this clonotype: A junction end diverges from the germline sequence, so it may reflect a read error. The chain combines TRBV20-1 with TRBJ2-1; TRBD1 or TRBD2 may be the D gene (5 bases each). Germline CDR1 and CDR2: DFQATT and SNEGSKA (reference sequence). CDR3 length: 15 amino acids. The DNA for the CDR3 is TGTAGTGCTAGATGGGGGAGAGTGTCCTACAATGAGCAGTTCTTC. It encodes CSARWGRVSYNEQFF.

This clonotype was counted only a few times. The chain carries TRBV20-1 and TRBJ2-7; no reliable D call. V was pared by 0 bases and J by 1 base, with 4 bases between. The germline V gene encodes CDR1 DFQATT and CDR2 SNEGSKA (reference sequence). The CDR3 runs 12 residues. The DNA of the CDR3 is TGCAGTGCTAGAGAAACGTCCTACGAGCAGTACTTC. It specifies CSARETSYEQYF.

The chain couples TRBV24-1 to TRBJ2-5; no reliable D call. The CDR3 runs to 13 residues. Germline V gene lookup returns CDR1 KGHDR and CDR2 SFDVKD. V dropped 7 bases and J dropped 0 bases, with 8 bases sitting between them. CDR3 nucleotide sequence: TGTGCCACCAGCACAGCCAACCAAGAGACCCAGTACTTC. It encodes CATSTANQETQYF.

On this clonotype: A much larger clone differs by one base, so this may be a read error. The chain has TRBV12-3 or TRBV12-4 and TRBJ2-1, with TRBD1 identical over 9 bases. The J call is doubtful: the DNA matches TRBJ2-7 better. The CDR3 length is 15 residues. For the CDR3, the DNA is TGTGCCAGCAGTTCCACCGGGACAGGGATCAATGAGCAGTACTTC. This translates into CASSSTGTGINEQYF.

This clonotype showed up just once. The V gene is TRBV5-1, the J gene TRBJ2-7, with D perhaps matching TRBD2 (5 bases). TRBJ2-5 matches the DNA end more closely, so the J call is doubtful. The V gene's germline CDR1 is SGHRS and CDR2 YFSETQ. The CDR3 loop spans 16 amino acids. CDR3 region: CASSLVPAVPGETQYF. The CDR3 DNA is TGCGCCAGCAGCTTGGTTCCAGCCGTACCGGGGGAGACCCAGTACTTC.

This chain connects TRBV18 to TRBJ1-5; D uncertain. The CDR3 consists of 15 residues. CDR1 KGHSH and CDR2 LQKENI come from the germline V gene. Trimming left V 1 base short and J 1 base short, with 8 bases between. The CDR3 loop reads CASSPRSGSNQPQHF. The CDR3 region has the DNA TGTGCCAGCTCACCACGGTCGGGAAGCAATCAGCCCCAGCATTTT.

The rearrangement uses TRBV5-1 and TRBJ2-4, with D perhaps being TRBD1 or TRBD2 (6 bases each). Gene TRBJ2-7 matches the end of the DNA better, so the J call may be wrong. This CDR3 contains 15 residues. Germline CDR1 SGHRS, CDR2 YFSETQ. As DNA, the CDR3 is TGCGCCAGCAGCTTGGGAGTACAGGGACTGAACGAGCAGTACTTC. It translates to CASSLGVQGLNEQYF.

This clonotype turned up a few times. The gene calls are TRBV6-2 or TRBV6-3 and TRBJ2-5, with TRBD1 identical over 11 bases. The length of the CDR3 is 17 residues. Germline CDR1 is MNHEY and CDR2 is SVGEGT. The ends lost 0 bases at V and 7 bases at J; junction bases unmatched: 10. CDR3 region: CASSYSLTTDRGRTQYF. As DNA, the CDR3 is TGTGCCAGCAGTTACTCCCTTACTACGGACAGGGGGCGGACCCAGTACTTC.

This clonotype was observed a handful of times. The rearrangement links TRBV5-4 to TRBJ2-5, with D hard to call. V was shortened by 4 bases and J by 4 bases, with 11 bases between the two germline ends. This CDR3 is built from 13 residues. The germline V gene has CDR1 SGHNT and CDR2 YYREEE (reference sequence). In DNA form, the CDR3 reads TGTGCCAGCAGCGCTGTCCTCTTAGAGACCCAGTACTTC. Translating it yields CASSAVLLETQYF. Looking up the rest from reference TRBV5-4 and TRBJ2-5 gives the full variable domain: ETGVTQSPTHLIKTRGQQVTLRCSSQSGHNTVSWYQQALGQGPQFIFQYYREEENGRGNFPPRFSGLQFPNYSSELNVNALELDDSALYLCASSAVLLETQYFGPGTRLLVL.

The rearrangement uses TRBV7-9 and TRBJ2-6; D might be TRBD2 (5 bases). This CDR3 spans 17 amino acids. The V gene lost 4 bases and the J gene lost 0 bases, with 13 bases spanning the gap. In germline, CDR1 is SEHNR, CDR2 FQNEAQ (reference sequence). The CDR3 here is CASSSRVTTSGANVLTF. The CDR3 bases are TGTGCCAGCAGCTCGCGGGTTACCACCTCTGGGGCCAACGTCCTGACTTTC. Based on the CDR3 plus reference TRBV7-9 and TRBJ2-6, the full variable domain is DTGVSQNPRHKITKRGQNVTFRCDPISEHNRLYWYRQTLGQGPEFLTYFQNEAQLEKSRLLSDRFSAERPKGSFSTLEIQRTEQGDSAMYLCASSSRVTTSGANVLTFGAGSRLTVL.

At least ten counts were recorded for this clonotype. This chain joins TRBV10-2 and TRBJ1-6; D not certain. CDR3 length equals 14 residues. The germline V gene has CDR1 WSHSY and CDR2 SAAADI. The V end was cut by 3 bases, the J end by 5 bases, with 8 bases between. CDR3 residues: CASSDRSNNSPLHF. The CDR3 nucleotides are TGCGCCAGCAGTGACAGGTCCAATAATTCACCCCTCCACTTT.

A single count supports this clonotype. The rearrangement uses TRBV11-2 and TRBJ1-1; D remains ambiguous. The CDR3 spans 15 residues. The V and J ends lost 1 base and 7 bases respectively, with 16 bases between them. Germline-derived CDR1 and CDR2 are SGHAT and FQNNGV. The CDR3 sequence: CASSLAQPGASEAFF. DNA of the CDR3: TGTGCCAGCAGCTTAGCTCAACCAGGAGCCAGTGAAGCTTTCTTT.

CDR3 protein: CASSYGTPDNSPLHF. The CDR3 coding sequence is TGTGCCAGCAGTTACGGGACACCCGATAATTCACCCCTCCACTTT. This rearrangement joins TRBV6-5 to TRBJ1-6; D is possibly TRBD1 (6 bases). The germline V gene encodes CDR1 MNHEY and CDR2 SVGAGI. Deletions cut 2 bases from V and 5 bases from J, with 10 bases between. The CDR3 spans 15 residues.